These 25 T cell receptor beta chains were sequenced from one sample in a study of radiation and T cells in renal cell carcinoma. Repertoires were generated with immunoSEQ multiplex PCR, while TCRdb's copy carries only in-frame clones and drops some. The table shows about 9,000 clones, with roughly 59% occurring only once. Treatment meaning: 15 Gy SBRT to primary tumor, nephrectomy 4 weeks later. The sequences come from tumor tissue, collected from a patient whose treatment included radiotherapy and nephrectomy. All receptors come from a woman aged 50 to 60 with renal cell carcinoma.

This clone has only one observation. The rearrangement uses TRBV6-5 and TRBJ1-5; 9 bases are a match to TRBD1. The J segment lost 4 bases and the V segment lost 6 bases, leaving 7 bases of the junction unmatched. Per germline, CDR1 MNHEY and CDR2 SVGAGI. The CDR3 consists of 15 residues. The CDR3 sequence is CASSQTGGRNQPQHF. The CDR3 DNA reads as TGTGCCAGCAGCCAAACAGGGGGCAGAAATCAGCCCCAGCATTTT.

The gene calls are TRBV28 and TRBJ2-7; 7 bases map to TRBD1. CDR3 length: 15 residues. Germline V lookup: CDR1 MDHEN, CDR2 SYDVKM. Losses at the gene ends were 6 bases for V and 4 bases for J; bases not matched to a gene: 12. CDR3 nucleotides: TGTGCCAGCAGCCTCAGGGGGTCGCTCCGGTACGAGCAGTACTTC. Amino acid sequence: CASSLRGSLRYEQYF.

The chain combines TRBV13 with TRBJ1-4, with 8 bases that match TRBD1. Germline V gene lookup returns CDR1 PRHDT and CDR2 FYEKMQ (reference sequence). The V segment lost 3 bases and the J segment 10 bases; nucleotides outside the gene matches: 7. The CDR3 runs to 14 residues. CDR3 sequence reads: CASSFGQGSRKLFF. CDR3 nucleotide sequence: TGTGCCAGCAGCTTTGGACAGGGAAGCAGAAAACTGTTTTTT. Supplemented by reference TRBV13 and TRBJ1-4, the full variable domain reads AAGVIQSPRHLIKEKRETATLKCYPIPRHDTVYWYQQGPGQDPQFLISFYEKMQSDKGSIPDRFSAQQFSDYHSELNMSSLELGDSALYFCASSFGQGSRKLFFGSGTQLSVL.

This clone was observed a handful of times. The chain links TRBV19 to TRBJ1-2, with a possible D match to TRBD1 (6 bases). Germline CDR1 and CDR2: LNHDA and SQIVND (reference sequence). The ends were cut back, 2 bases at V and 8 bases at J, with 9 bases in the middle. This CDR3 region has 12 residues. The CDR3 nucleotides are TGTGCCAGTAGTATACAGGGGTACGGCTACACCTTC. As protein: CASSIQGYGYTF.

J is TRBJ1-5 and V is TRBV15; weak D call: TRBD1 (5 bases). CDR1 is LNHNV, CDR2 YYDKDF, per germline (reference sequence). V shed 1 base and J shed 4 bases, with 14 bases lying between them. This CDR3 has 16 amino acids. CDR3 in amino acids: CATSRGKDKGNQPQHF. The CDR3 bases are TGTGCCACCAGCAGAGGGAAGGACAAAGGAAATCAGCCCCAGCATTTT.

The rearrangement joins TRBV27 to TRBJ2-3, with 7 bases identical to TRBD2. This CDR3 is 16 amino acids long. The germline gives CDR1 MNHEY, CDR2 SMNVEV (reference sequence). Trimming removed 6 bases from V and 5 bases from J; junction bases left unmatched: 14. This chain's CDR3 is CASRWGEGSIGDTQYF. The CDR3 DNA reads as TGTGCCAGCAGATGGGGGGAGGGCTCAATAGGAGATACGCAGTATTTT.

The V and J genes are TRBV7-2 and TRBJ1-1; D is unresolved. Looked up from germline, CDR1 is SGHTA and CDR2 is FQGNSA. This CDR3 region has 14 residues. V gave up 7 bases and J gave up 1 base, with 13 bases separating them. CDR3 loop: CASTLQNGNTEAFF. Written as DNA, the CDR3 is TGTGCCAGCACCCTCCAGAATGGGAACACTGAAGCTTTCTTT.

Remarks on this clone: A much more abundant neighbour one base away suggests this may be a read error. The same CDR3 also results from other DNA sequences found in this sample. V usage is TRBV4-3 and J usage is TRBJ2-5; tentative D call: TRBD2 (6 bases). This CDR3 has 15 residues. Germline V gene data show CDR1 as LGHNA and CDR2 as YSLEER. CDR3 in amino acids: CASSQEWRDQETQYF. CDR3 nucleotide sequence: TGCGCCAGTAGCCAAGAATGGAGGGACCAAGAGACCCAGTACTTC.

The V gene is TRBV5-4, the J gene TRBJ2-5, with a possible D match to TRBD2 (6 bases). There are 16 residues in the CDR3. Trimming left V 1 base short and J 0 bases short, with 13 bases between. CDR1 SGHNT and CDR2 YYREEE come from the germline V gene (reference sequence). The CDR3 DNA reads as TGTGCCAGCAGCTTGCGACTAGAAGATAACCAAGAGACCCAGTACTTC. Residues: CASSLRLEDNQETQYF.

The chain employs TRBV7-2 and TRBJ1-2; a possible D gene is TRBD1 (6 bases). CDR1 and CDR2 from the germline V gene are SGHTA and FQGNSA. The length of the CDR3 is 16 residues. Trimming removed 5 bases from V and 8 bases from J, with 24 bases in between. The CDR3, as DNA: TGTGCCAGCAGCCCACAGGGTCAGGCGGGGCGGTCCGGCTACACCTTC. It codes for CASSPQGQAGRSGYTF.

The V call is TRBV28, the J call TRBJ1-5; the D gene is possibly TRBD1 (6 bases). CDR3 length equals 16 residues. CDR1 MDHEN and CDR2 SYDVKM come from the germline V gene. V was trimmed by 3 bases and J by 5 bases, leaving 17 bases between them. The CDR3, as DNA: TGTGCCAGCAGTTTGTCGTCCGGGACACCTGATCAGCCCCAGCATTTT. Residues: CASSLSSGTPDQPQHF.

This chain joins TRBV5-1 and TRBJ2-5, with TRBD1 identical over 7 bases. The CDR3 is 13 amino acids. The germline gives CDR1 SGHRS, CDR2 YFSETQ. J lost 4 bases, V lost 4 bases, and 4 bases had no gene match. For the CDR3, the DNA is TGCGCCAGCAGCCTGACAGGGATAGAGACCCAGTACTTC. Residues: CASSLTGIETQYF. The variable domain in full, completed from reference TRBV5-1 and TRBJ2-5, reads KAGVTQTPRYLIKTRGQQVTLSCSPISGHRSVSWYQQTPGQGLQFLFEYFSETQRNKGNFPGRFSGRQFSNSRSEMNVSTLELGDSALYLCASSLTGIETQYFGPGTRLLVL.

The chain recombines TRBV5-4 with TRBJ2-5, with D perhaps TRBD1 (6 bases). This CDR3 region has 16 residues. Germline V gene data show CDR1 as SGHNT and CDR2 as YYREEE (reference sequence). V was pared by 2 bases and J by 1 base, with 15 bases between. The CDR3 loop reads CASSFDLDRSQETQYF. The CDR3 bases are TGTGCCAGCAGCTTCGATCTCGACAGGAGCCAAGAGACCCAGTACTTC.

The V gene is TRBV6-5, the J gene TRBJ1-2; D unresolved. CDR3 size: 13 residues. Per germline, CDR1 MNHEY and CDR2 SVGAGI. Between the trimmed V and J ends, which lost 5 bases and 8 bases, there was a span of 15 bases. The CDR3 nucleotides are TGTGCCAGCAGTGAGAGCGACCTCCGGGGCTACACCTTC. Its protein product is CASSESDLRGYTF.

This clone has more than one count but fewer than ten. The rearrangement links TRBV28 to TRBJ2-7, with 7 bases identical to TRBD1. The germline gives CDR1 MDHEN, CDR2 SYDVKM. The CDR3 is 16 residues long. J lost 0 bases, V lost 5 bases, and 10 bases had no gene match. The chain's CDR3 is CASSTVGGYVSYEQYF. In DNA form, the CDR3 reads TGTGCCAGCAGTACCGTAGGGGGCTACGTCTCCTACGAGCAGTACTTC.

The chain employs TRBV7-9 and TRBJ2-3, with 7 bases identical to TRBD2. The CDR3 extends over 13 amino acids. Germline V gene data show CDR1 as SEHNR and CDR2 as FQNEAQ (reference sequence). After removal of 6 bases from V and 6 bases from J, the junction contained 6 bases not matched to a gene. CDR3 amino acids: CASRSDSGDTQYF. The CDR3 nucleotides are TGTGCCAGCAGATCCGATAGCGGGGATACGCAGTATTTT.

The sample holds a few counts of this clone. The chain recombines TRBV11-2 with TRBJ1-6, with TRBD1 matching over 8 bases. This CDR3 has 14 residues. J gave up 8 bases and V 8 bases, and 8 bases lay outside the gene matches. CDR1 is SGHAT and CDR2 is FQNNGV in the germline V gene. The CDR3, as DNA: TGTGCCAGCCGAGAAGCAGGGGGCGATTCACCCCTCCACTTT. Encoded protein: CASREAGGDSPLHF.

The rearrangement joins TRBV11-1 to TRBJ2-1; D is unclear. The CDR3 consists of 15 residues. The V and J ends lost 5 bases and 2 bases respectively, with 13 bases between them. Germline assignment: CDR1 SGHAT and CDR2 FQDESV (reference sequence). CDR3 DNA: TGTGCCAGCAGCACGGATGGTGGGGCCTACAATGAGCAGTTCTTC. This sequence encodes CASSTDGGAYNEQFF.

The chain links TRBV25-1 to TRBJ1-1; unclear D gene. CDR3 length: 15 residues. Trimming removed 4 bases from V and 5 bases from J, with 17 bases in between. Germline V gene sequence: CDR1 MGHDK, CDR2 SYGVNS. The DNA for the CDR3 is TGTGCCAGCAGTGGGTCACCCGGACTAGTGACTGAAGCTTTCTTT. This gives the protein CASSGSPGLVTEAFF.

The gene calls are TRBV6-1 and TRBJ2-7, with a tentative D call TRBD1 (5 bases). Germline CDR1 reads MNHNS; CDR2 reads SASEGT. Trimming took 0 bases from V and 2 from J, leaving 14 bases between them. There are 16 residues in the CDR3. The DNA for the CDR3 is TGTGCCAGCAGTGAAGCGCCTAGGACATACCCCTACGAGCAGTACTTC. It is translated as CASSEAPRTYPYEQYF.

The V call is TRBV4-2, the J call TRBJ2-5; D is ambiguous. Germline assignment: CDR1 LGHNA and CDR2 YNFKEQ. V gave up 0 bases and J gave up 7 bases, with 15 bases separating them. The CDR3 totals 15 residues. DNA of the CDR3: TGTGCCAGCAGCCAAGATCAAGGACCGGCGAGGACCCAGTACTTC. Translated: CASSQDQGPARTQYF.

The chain couples TRBV7-9 to TRBJ2-3; the D is unclear. V was shortened by 1 base and J by 6 bases, with 8 bases between the two germline ends. The CDR3 loop spans 13 amino acids. The germline V gene has CDR1 SEHNR and CDR2 FQNEAQ (reference sequence). The CDR3 DNA reads as TGTGCCAGCAGCTTAGATACAGCGGATACGCAGTATTTT. This sequence encodes CASSLDTADTQYF. The entire variable domain, with the rest obtained from reference TRBV7-9 and TRBJ2-3, is as follows: DTGVSQNPRHKITKRGQNVTFRCDPISEHNRLYWYRQTLGQGPEFLTYFQNEAQLEKSRLLSDRFSAERPKGSFSTLEIQRTEQGDSAMYLCASSLDTADTQYFGPGTRLTVL.

Concerning this clone: The same CDR3 can be traced to other DNA sequences in this sample. The CDR3 here is CASSISVNTEAFF. CDR3 sequence (DNA): TGTGCCAGTAGTATTTCTGTAAACACTGAAGCTTTCTTT. This rearrangement joins TRBV19 to TRBJ1-1; D unclear. Trimming shortened V by 3 bases and J by 2 bases, and 7 bases separated the two germline ends. Germline CDR1 reads LNHDA; CDR2 reads SQIVND (reference sequence). This CDR3 comprises 13 residues.

In its sample, this clone was seen a few times. The rearrangement joins TRBV9 to TRBJ1-5, with TRBD1 identical over 7 bases. Per the germline V gene, CDR1 is SGDLS and CDR2 is YYNGEE. V lost 0 bases, J lost 4 bases, and 4 bases stayed unmatched. This CDR3 has 15 residues. The CDR3 coding sequence is TGTGCCAGCAGCGTAGGGGACAGCCAGAATCAGCCCCAGCATTTT. This encodes CASSVGDSQNQPQHF.

The chain is built from TRBV28 and TRBJ2-2; D call uncertain. The CDR3 spans 17 residues. Per germline, CDR1 MDHEN and CDR2 SYDVKM. V dropped 4 bases and J dropped 1 base, with 16 bases sitting between them. CDR3 protein: CASSSGMRSGNTGELFF. The CDR3 nucleotides read TGTGCCAGCAGTTCCGGAATGAGATCAGGGAACACCGGGGAGCTGTTTTTT.